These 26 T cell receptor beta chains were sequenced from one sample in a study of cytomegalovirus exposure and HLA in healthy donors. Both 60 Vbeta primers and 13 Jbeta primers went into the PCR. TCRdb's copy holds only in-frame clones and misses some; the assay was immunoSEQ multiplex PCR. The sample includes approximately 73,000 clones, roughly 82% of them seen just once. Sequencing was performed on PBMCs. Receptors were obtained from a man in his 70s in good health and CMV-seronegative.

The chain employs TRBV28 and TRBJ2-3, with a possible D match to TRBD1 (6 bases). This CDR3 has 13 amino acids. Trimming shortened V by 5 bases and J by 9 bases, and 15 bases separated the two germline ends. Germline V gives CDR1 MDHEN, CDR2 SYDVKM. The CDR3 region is CASSSYGQGTQYF. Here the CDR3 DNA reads TGTGCCAGCAGTAGTTACGGGCAGGGGACGCAGTATTTT.

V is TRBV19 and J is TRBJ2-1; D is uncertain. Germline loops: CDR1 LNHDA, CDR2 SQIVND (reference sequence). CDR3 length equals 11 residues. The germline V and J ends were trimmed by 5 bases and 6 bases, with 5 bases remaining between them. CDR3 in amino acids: CASSFSNEQFF. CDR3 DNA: TGTGCCAGTAGTTTCAGCAATGAGCAGTTCTTC.

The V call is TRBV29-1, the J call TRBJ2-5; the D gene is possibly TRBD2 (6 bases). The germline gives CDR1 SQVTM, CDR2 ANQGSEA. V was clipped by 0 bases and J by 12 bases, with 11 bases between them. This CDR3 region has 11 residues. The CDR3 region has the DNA TGCAGCGTTGAAGAGTTAGCGGAGGAGTACTTC. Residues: CSVEELAEEYF. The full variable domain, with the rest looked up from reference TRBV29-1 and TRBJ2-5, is SAVISQKPSRDICQRGTSLTIQCQVDSQVTMMFWYRQQPGQSLTLIATANQGSEATYESGFVIDKFPISRPNLTFSTLTVSNMSPEDSSIYLCSVEELAEEYFGPGTRLLVL.

This CDR3 reads CASMGDNQPQHF. CDR3 nucleotide sequence: TGTGCCAGCATGGGAGATAATCAGCCCCAGCATTTT. V and J are TRBV6-6 and TRBJ1-5, with no clear D. V lost 7 bases, J lost 4 bases, and 8 bases lay in between. Germline-derived CDR1 and CDR2 are MNHNY and SVGAGI (reference sequence). The CDR3 length is 12 residues.

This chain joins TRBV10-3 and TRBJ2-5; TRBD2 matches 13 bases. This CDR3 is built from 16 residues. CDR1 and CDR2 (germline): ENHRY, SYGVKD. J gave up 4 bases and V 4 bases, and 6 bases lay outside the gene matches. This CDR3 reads CAISAGTSGIPETQYF. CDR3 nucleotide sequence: TGTGCCATCAGTGCGGGGACTAGCGGGATCCCAGAGACCCAGTACTTC.

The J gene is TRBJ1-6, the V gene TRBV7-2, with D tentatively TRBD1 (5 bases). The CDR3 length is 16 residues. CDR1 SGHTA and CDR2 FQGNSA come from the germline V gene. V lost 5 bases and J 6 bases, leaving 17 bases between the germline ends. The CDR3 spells CASSRSGGTFNSPLHF. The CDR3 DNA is TGTGCCAGCAGCAGGTCGGGCGGGACGTTTAATTCACCCCTCCACTTT.

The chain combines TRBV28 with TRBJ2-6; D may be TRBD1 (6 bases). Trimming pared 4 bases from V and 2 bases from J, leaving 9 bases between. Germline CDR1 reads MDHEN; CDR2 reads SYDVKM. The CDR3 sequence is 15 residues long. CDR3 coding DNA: TGTGCCAGCAGTTCAGGGGTAGCTGGGGCCAACGTCCTGACTTTC. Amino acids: CASSSGVAGANVLTF.

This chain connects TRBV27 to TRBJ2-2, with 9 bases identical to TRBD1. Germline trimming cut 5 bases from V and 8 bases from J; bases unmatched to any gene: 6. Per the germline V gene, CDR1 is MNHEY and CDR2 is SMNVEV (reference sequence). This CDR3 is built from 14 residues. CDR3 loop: CASSAGQGLGELFF. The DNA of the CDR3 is TGTGCCAGCAGTGCGGGACAGGGTTTGGGGGAGCTGTTTTTT.

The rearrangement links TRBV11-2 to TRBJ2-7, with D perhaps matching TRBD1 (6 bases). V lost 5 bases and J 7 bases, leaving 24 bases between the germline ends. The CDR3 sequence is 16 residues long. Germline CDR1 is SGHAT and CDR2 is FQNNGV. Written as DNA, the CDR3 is TGTGCCAGCAGCCGAGGTTCCGGGACACCACTTGGGGAGCAGTACTTC. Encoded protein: CASSRGSGTPLGEQYF.

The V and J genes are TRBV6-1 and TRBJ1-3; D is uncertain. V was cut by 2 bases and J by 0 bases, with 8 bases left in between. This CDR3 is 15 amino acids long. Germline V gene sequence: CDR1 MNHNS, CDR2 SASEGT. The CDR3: CASSESMSSGNTIYF. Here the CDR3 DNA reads TGTGCCAGCAGTGAAAGTATGAGCTCTGGAAACACCATATATTTT.

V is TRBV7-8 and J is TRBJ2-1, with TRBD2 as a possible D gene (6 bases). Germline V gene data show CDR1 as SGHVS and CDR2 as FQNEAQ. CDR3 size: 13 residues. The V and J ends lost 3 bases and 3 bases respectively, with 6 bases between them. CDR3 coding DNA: TGTGCCAGCAGCTTGGGACTCTACAATGAGCAGTTCTTC. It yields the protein CASSLGLYNEQFF.

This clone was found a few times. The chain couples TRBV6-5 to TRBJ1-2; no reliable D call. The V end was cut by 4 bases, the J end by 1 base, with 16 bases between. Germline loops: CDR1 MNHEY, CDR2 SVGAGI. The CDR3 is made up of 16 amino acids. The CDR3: CASSSLGSQSNYGYTF. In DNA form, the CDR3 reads TGTGCCAGCAGTTCCCTCGGGTCTCAGAGTAACTATGGCTACACCTTC.

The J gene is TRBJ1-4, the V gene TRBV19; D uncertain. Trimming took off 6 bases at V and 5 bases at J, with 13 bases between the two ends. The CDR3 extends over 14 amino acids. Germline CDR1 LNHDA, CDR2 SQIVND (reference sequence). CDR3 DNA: TGTGCCAGTAGGTTTCGGGAGTTAAATGAAAAACTGTTTTTT. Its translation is CASRFRELNEKLFF.

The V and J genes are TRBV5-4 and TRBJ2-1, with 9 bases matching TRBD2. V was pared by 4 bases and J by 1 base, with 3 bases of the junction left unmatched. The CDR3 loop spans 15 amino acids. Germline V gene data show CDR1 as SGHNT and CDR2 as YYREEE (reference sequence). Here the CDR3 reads CASSRTSASYNEQFF. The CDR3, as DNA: TGTGCCAGCAGCCGGACTAGCGCGTCCTACAATGAGCAGTTCTTC.

The CDR3 DNA sequence: TGTGCTCACACTAGCGGGTCTAGCTCCTACAATGAGCAGTTCTTC. It codes for CAHTSGSSSYNEQFF. The chain combines TRBV30 with TRBJ2-1, with 9 bases aligning to TRBD2. The CDR3 covers 15 residues. Germline CDR1 is GTSNPN and CDR2 is SVGIG (reference sequence).

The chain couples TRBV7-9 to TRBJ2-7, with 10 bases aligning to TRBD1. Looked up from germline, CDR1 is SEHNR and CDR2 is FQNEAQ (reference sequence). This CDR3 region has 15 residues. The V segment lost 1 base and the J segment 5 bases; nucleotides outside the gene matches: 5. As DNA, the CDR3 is TGTGCCAGCAGCTTAGAAGGGACAGGGGCCCACGAGCAGTACTTC. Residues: CASSLEGTGAHEQYF.

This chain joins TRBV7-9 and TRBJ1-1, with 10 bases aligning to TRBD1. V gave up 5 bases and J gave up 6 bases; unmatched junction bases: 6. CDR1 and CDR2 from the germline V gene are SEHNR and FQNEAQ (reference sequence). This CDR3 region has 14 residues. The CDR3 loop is CASSRQGASAEAFF. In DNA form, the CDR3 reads TGTGCCAGCAGCCGACAGGGGGCGTCCGCTGAAGCTTTCTTT.

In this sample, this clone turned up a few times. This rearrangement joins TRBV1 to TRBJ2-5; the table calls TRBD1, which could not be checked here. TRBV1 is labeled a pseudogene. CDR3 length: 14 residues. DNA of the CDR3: TGCACCAGCAGCCATAGGACAGTTAAAGAGACCCAGTACTTC. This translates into CTSSHRTVKETQYF.

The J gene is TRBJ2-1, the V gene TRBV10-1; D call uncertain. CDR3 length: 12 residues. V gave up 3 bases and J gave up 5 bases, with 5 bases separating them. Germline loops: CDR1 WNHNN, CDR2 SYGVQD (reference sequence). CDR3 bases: TGCGCCAGCAGTGACCCAGACAATGAGCAGTTCTTC. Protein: CASSDPDNEQFF.

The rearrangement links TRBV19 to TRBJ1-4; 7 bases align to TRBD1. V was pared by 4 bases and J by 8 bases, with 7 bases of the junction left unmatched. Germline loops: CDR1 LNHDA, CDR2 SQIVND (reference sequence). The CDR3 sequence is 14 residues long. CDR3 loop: CASSRGTVREKLFF. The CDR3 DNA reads TGTGCCAGTAGTAGAGGGACAGTTCGCGAAAAACTGTTTTTT.

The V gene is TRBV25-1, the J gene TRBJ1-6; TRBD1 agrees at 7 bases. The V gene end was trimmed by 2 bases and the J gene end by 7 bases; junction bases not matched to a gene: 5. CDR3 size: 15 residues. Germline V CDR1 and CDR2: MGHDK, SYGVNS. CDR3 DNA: TGTGCCAGCAGTGAAGAGACAGGGCCGAATTCACCCCTCCACTTT. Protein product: CASSEETGPNSPLHF.

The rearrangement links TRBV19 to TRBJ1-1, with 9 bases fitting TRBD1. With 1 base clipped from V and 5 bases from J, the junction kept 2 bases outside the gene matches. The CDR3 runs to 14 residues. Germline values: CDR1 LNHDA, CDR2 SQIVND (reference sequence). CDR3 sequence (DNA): TGTGCCAGTAGTATAGTGACAGGGGGTACTGAAGCTTTCTTT. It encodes CASSIVTGGTEAFF.

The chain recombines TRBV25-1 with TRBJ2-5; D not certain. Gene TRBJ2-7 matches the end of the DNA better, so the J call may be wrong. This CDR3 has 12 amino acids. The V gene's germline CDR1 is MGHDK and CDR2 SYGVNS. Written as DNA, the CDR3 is TGTGCCAGCAGTGATATGCCCCGCGAGCAGTACTTC. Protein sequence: CASSDMPREQYF.

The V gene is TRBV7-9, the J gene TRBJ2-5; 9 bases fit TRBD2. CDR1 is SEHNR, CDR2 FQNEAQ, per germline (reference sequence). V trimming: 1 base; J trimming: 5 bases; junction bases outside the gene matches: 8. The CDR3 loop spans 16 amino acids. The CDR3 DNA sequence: TGTGCCAGCAGCTTAGGACTAGCGGACCACCGGGAGACCCAGTACTTC. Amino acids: CASSLGLADHRETQYF.

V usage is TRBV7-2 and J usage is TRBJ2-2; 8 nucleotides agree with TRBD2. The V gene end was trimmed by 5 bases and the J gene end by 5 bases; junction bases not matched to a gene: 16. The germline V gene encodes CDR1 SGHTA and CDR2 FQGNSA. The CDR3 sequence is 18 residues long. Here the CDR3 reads CASSLQIGGGRRTGELFF. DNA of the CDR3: TGTGCCAGCAGCCTACAAATTGGTGGCGGGAGGAGAACCGGGGAGCTGTTTTTT.

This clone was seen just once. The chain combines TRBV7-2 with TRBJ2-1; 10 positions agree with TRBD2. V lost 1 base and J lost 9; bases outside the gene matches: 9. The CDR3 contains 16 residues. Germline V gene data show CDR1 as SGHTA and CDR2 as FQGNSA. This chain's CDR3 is CASSLESGGASREQFF. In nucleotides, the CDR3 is TGTGCCAGCAGCTTAGAAAGCGGGGGGGCCAGTCGTGAGCAGTTCTTC. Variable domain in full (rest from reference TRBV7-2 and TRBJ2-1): GAGVSQSPSNKVTEKGKDVELRCDPISGHTALYWYRQSLGQGLEFLIYFQGNSAPDKSGLPSDRFSAERTGGSVSTLTIQRTQQEDSAVYLCASSLESGGASREQFFGPGTRLTVL.